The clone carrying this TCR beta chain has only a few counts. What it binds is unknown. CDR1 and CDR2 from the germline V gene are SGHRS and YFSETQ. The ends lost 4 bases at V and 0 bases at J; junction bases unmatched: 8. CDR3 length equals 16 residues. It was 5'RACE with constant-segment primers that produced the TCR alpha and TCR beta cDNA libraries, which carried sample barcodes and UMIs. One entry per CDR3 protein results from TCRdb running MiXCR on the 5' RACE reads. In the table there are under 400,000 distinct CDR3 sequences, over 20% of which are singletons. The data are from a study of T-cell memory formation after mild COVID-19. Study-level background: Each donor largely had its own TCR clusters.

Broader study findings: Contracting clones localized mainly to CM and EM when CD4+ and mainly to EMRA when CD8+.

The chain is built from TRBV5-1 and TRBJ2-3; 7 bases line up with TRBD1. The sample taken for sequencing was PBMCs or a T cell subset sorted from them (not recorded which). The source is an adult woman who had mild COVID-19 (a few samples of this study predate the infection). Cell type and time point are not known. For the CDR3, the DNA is TGCGCCAGCAGCCGCCCCCAGGGGGTAAGCACAGATACGCAGTATTTT. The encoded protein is CASSRPQGVSTDTQYF. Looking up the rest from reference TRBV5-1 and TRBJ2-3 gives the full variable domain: KAGVTQTPRYLIKTRGQQVTLSCSPISGHRSVSWYQQTPGQGLQFLFEYFSETQRNKGNFPGRFSGRQFSNSRSEMNVSTLELGDSALYLCASSRPQGVSTDTQYFGPGTRLTVL.